What follows are 21 T cell receptor beta chains derived from one specimen sequenced in a study of T-cell reconstitution after alpha-beta-depleted transplantation in children. For TCRbeta, the library was prepared with unique molecular identifiers. TCRdb re-called the PCR reads through MiXCR, storing one row per CDR3 protein. The table has hundreds of thousands of distinct CDR3 sequences, approximately 12% seen once. Sequencing was performed on PBMCs from the stem cell graft donor, taken from the stem cell graft. Receptors were obtained from a human donor who donated a stem cell graft to a child with combined immunodeficiency.

This chain links TRBV6-5 with TRBJ1-6; 8 bases match TRBD1. The CDR3 length is 17 residues. With 3 bases clipped from V and 3 bases from J, the junction kept 7 bases outside the gene matches. The germline V gene has CDR1 MNHEY and CDR2 SVGAGI. The CDR3 DNA follows: TGTGCCAGCAGTTATCGGGCAGGGGGCCTCTATAATTCACCCCTCCACTTT. Translated, it gives CASSYRAGGLYNSPLHF.

This clonotype has ten or more counts. The chain has TRBV29-1 and TRBJ2-2; perhaps TRBD1 as D (5 bases). This CDR3 is built from 13 residues. Trimming left V 4 bases short and J 6 bases short, with 12 bases between. Germline V gene data show CDR1 as SQVTM and CDR2 as ANQGSEA. CDR3 region: CSVGLTGSGELFF. Here the CDR3 DNA reads TGCAGCGTTGGGTTAACAGGATCCGGGGAGCTGTTTTTT.

In its sample, this clonotype was seen many times. The V and J genes are TRBV29-1 and TRBJ2-5, with a possible D match to TRBD2 (7 bases). Germline CDR1 SQVTM, CDR2 ANQGSEA. This CDR3 is built from 12 residues. V was pared by 4 bases and J by 5 bases, with 11 bases between. The chain's CDR3 is CSVGGGGETQYF. For the CDR3, the DNA is TGCAGCGTTGGCGGGGGCGGGGAGACCCAGTACTTC.

Only a few counts were recorded for this clonotype. The chain recombines TRBV30 with TRBJ2-4, with D hard to call. CDR1 is GTSNPN and CDR2 is SVGIG in the germline V gene (reference sequence). Trimming left V 0 bases short and J 8 bases short, with 11 bases between. The CDR3 length is 13 residues. The CDR3 DNA reads as TGTGCCTGGAGTGTACGTCGCTTAGACATTCAGTACTTC. Translated: CAWSVRRLDIQYF. The full variable domain, in which reference TRBV30 and TRBJ2-4 provide the parts outside the CDR3, is SQTIHQWPATLVQPVGSPLSLECTVEGTSNPNLYWYRQAAGRGLQLLFYSVGIGQISSEVPQNLSASRPQDRQFILSSKKLLLSDSGFYLCAWSVRRLDIQYFGAGTRLSVL.

The sample holds a few counts of this clonotype. The chain is built from TRBV7-9 and TRBJ2-3; tentatively, D is TRBD1 or TRBD2 (6 bases each). The CDR3 is 16 residues long. Germline CDR1 and CDR2: SEHNR and FQNEAQ (reference sequence). Trimming shortened V by 4 bases and J by 2 bases, and 16 bases separated the two germline ends. The CDR3 nucleotides are TGTGCCAGCAGCTATTTCGCGGGACACTACACAGATACGCAGTATTTT. Protein: CASSYFAGHYTDTQYF.

The rearrangement links TRBV7-2 to TRBJ2-5; possible D gene TRBD2, 5 bases. Germline CDR1 reads SGHTA; CDR2 reads FQGNSA. Trimming left V 5 bases short and J 2 bases short, with 12 bases between. The CDR3 sequence is 14 residues long. The CDR3 region is CASSGGPGQETQYF. The CDR3 DNA sequence: TGTGCCAGCAGCGGAGGCCCGGGGCAAGAGACCCAGTACTTC.

This clonotype was recorded a few times. The V and J genes are TRBV20-1 and TRBJ2-6; unclear D gene. The ends were cut back, 0 bases at V and 0 bases at J, with 6 bases in the middle. CDR1 DFQATT and CDR2 SNEGSKA come from the germline V gene (reference sequence). This CDR3 region has 15 residues. The chain's CDR3 is CSARDRHSGANVLTF. In DNA form, the CDR3 reads TGCAGTGCTAGAGATCGTCACTCTGGGGCCAACGTCCTGACTTTC.

This clonotype has only a few counts. The J gene is TRBJ2-5, the V gene TRBV4-3, with 9 bases identical to TRBD1. Germline assignment: CDR1 LGHNA and CDR2 YSLEER. The V and J ends lost 1 base and 5 bases, in that order; junction bases with no gene match: 5. This CDR3 comprises 15 residues. The CDR3 protein is CASSQVQGAGETQYF. Written as DNA, the CDR3 is TGCGCCAGCAGCCAAGTACAGGGGGCAGGGGAGACCCAGTACTTC.

This clonotype appeared many times. This rearrangement joins TRBV28 to TRBJ1-6; tentative D call: TRBD1 (6 bases). The CDR3 sequence is 13 residues long. CDR1 is MDHEN and CDR2 is SYDVKM in the germline V gene. Deletions cut 5 bases from V and 9 bases from J, with 11 bases between. The DNA of the CDR3 is TGTGCCAGCAGTCCGTGGACAGCTTCACCCCTCCACTTT. Its protein product is CASSPWTASPLHF.

The chain combines TRBV9 with TRBJ2-1; the match to TRBD1 covers 7 bases. The trim removed 4 bases at V and 7 bases at J, leaving 11 bases unmatched. This CDR3 spans 15 amino acids. Per germline, CDR1 SGDLS and CDR2 YYNGEE. CDR3 nucleotide sequence: TGTGCCAGCAGCCCCCAGGGGGTGCGGATTAATGAGCAGTTCTTC. Its translation: CASSPQGVRINEQFF.

The gene calls are TRBV9 and TRBJ2-7; D is perhaps TRBD1 (6 bases). Germline CDR1 reads SGDLS; CDR2 reads YYNGEE. The V end was cut by 4 bases, the J end by 3 bases, with 20 bases between. The CDR3 spans 16 residues. The CDR3 protein is CASSPQPSEDSYEQYF. CDR3 in DNA: TGTGCCAGCAGCCCCCAACCCTCGGAGGACAGCTACGAGCAGTACTTC.

This clonotype was picked up many times. V gene TRBV12-3 or TRBV12-4 combines with J gene TRBJ2-7, with 11 bases matching TRBD1. CDR3 length equals 15 residues. Germline trimming cut 6 bases from V and 2 bases from J; bases unmatched to any gene: 6. The CDR3 here is CASSSGQGATYEQYF. The DNA for the CDR3 is TGTGCCAGCAGCTCCGGACAGGGGGCTACCTACGAGCAGTACTTC.

The chain uses TRBV6-5 and TRBJ2-6; 7 bases match TRBD2. This CDR3 has 17 amino acids. The germline gives CDR1 MNHEY, CDR2 SVGAGI. With V trimmed by 2 bases and J by 0 bases, 4 bases remained unmatched. The CDR3 coding sequence is TGTGCCAGCAGTTACGGGCCGGGGGGCTCTGGGGCCAACGTCCTGACTTTC. Its translation is CASSYGPGGSGANVLTF.

This clonotype has a handful of counts. The CDR3 DNA reads as TGTGCCAGCATCGGAGTTTCCAGGCTTGGCTACACCTTC. Amino acids: CASIGVSRLGYTF. This chain connects TRBV5-8 to TRBJ1-2; D gene uncertain. Trimming left V 6 bases short and J 7 bases short, with 16 bases between. This CDR3 comprises 13 residues. Germline CDR1 SGHTS, CDR2 YDEGEE.

In this sample, this clonotype turned up many times. The chain employs TRBV20-1 and TRBJ1-1; D perhaps matches TRBD1 (5 bases). V was cut by 1 base and J by 0 bases, with 12 bases left in between. In germline, CDR1 is DFQATT, CDR2 SNEGSKA (reference sequence). The CDR3 is 15 residues long. Written as DNA, the CDR3 is TGCAGTGCTAGAGGCCTCACAGGAATGAACACTGAAGCTTTCTTT. As protein: CSARGLTGMNTEAFF.

In its sample, this clonotype was seen a few times. The chain uses TRBV19 and TRBJ2-2; the D is unclear. V gave up 3 bases and J gave up 5 bases, with 7 bases separating them. Germline V CDR1 and CDR2: LNHDA, SQIVND (reference sequence). CDR3 length equals 13 residues. This CDR3 is CASSMYGTGELFF. The CDR3, as DNA: TGTGCCAGTAGTATGTATGGAACCGGGGAGCTGTTTTTT. Full variable domain (missing parts from reference TRBV19 and TRBJ2-2): DGGITQSPKYLFRKEGQNVTLSCEQNLNHDAMYWYRQDPGQGLRLIYYSQIVNDFQKGDIAEGYSVSREKKESFPLTVTSAQKNPTAFYLCASSMYGTGELFFGEGSRLTVL.

This clonotype was seen at least ten times. V gene TRBV7-2 combines with J gene TRBJ2-6; 7 nucleotides align to TRBD2. The CDR3 consists of 16 residues. With 2 bases clipped from V and 9 bases from J, the junction kept 10 bases outside the gene matches. Germline loops: CDR1 SGHTA, CDR2 FQGNSA. The CDR3 DNA sequence: TGTGCCAGCAGCTTAAAGCGGGACGTACCTTTCAACGTCCTGACTTTC. Translating it yields CASSLKRDVPFNVLTF.

The chain has TRBV20-1 and TRBJ1-1; D is unclear. This CDR3 spans 14 amino acids. Per the germline V gene, CDR1 is DFQATT and CDR2 is SNEGSKA (reference sequence). With 0 bases removed from V and 0 bases from J, the gap between germline ends came to 8 bases. DNA of the CDR3: TGCAGTGCTAGAGATCCCAGGCTGAACACTGAAGCTTTCTTT. Translated, it gives CSARDPRLNTEAFF.

This clonotype was recorded at least ten times. The chain couples TRBV2 to TRBJ2-7; perhaps TRBD1 as D (6 bases). From germline, CDR1 is SNHLY and CDR2 FYNNEI. The CDR3 sequence is 15 residues long. V lost 7 bases and J 1 base, leaving 17 bases between the germline ends. This CDR3 reads CASTWTDANSYEQYF. The CDR3 nucleotides read TGTGCCAGCACTTGGACAGACGCTAATTCCTACGAGCAGTACTTC.

The V gene is TRBV7-2, the J gene TRBJ2-1, with 8 bases matching TRBD2. CDR3 size: 15 residues. Looked up from germline, CDR1 is SGHTA and CDR2 is FQGNSA. V trimming: 6 bases; J trimming: 7 bases; junction bases outside the gene matches: 11. CDR3 in DNA: TGTGCCAGCAGTTGGGAGCGGGGGCTGGGGAATGAGCAGTTCTTC. Translating gives CASSWERGLGNEQFF.

J is TRBJ2-7 and V is TRBV12-3 or TRBV12-4, with D perhaps matching TRBD1 or TRBD2 (8 bases each). Trimming pared 1 base from V and 11 bases from J, leaving 18 bases between. The CDR3 length is 14 residues. The CDR3 protein is CASSLGTGSGRKYF. CDR3 bases: TGTGCCAGCAGTTTAGGGACAGGGAGCGGGAGAAAGTACTTC.